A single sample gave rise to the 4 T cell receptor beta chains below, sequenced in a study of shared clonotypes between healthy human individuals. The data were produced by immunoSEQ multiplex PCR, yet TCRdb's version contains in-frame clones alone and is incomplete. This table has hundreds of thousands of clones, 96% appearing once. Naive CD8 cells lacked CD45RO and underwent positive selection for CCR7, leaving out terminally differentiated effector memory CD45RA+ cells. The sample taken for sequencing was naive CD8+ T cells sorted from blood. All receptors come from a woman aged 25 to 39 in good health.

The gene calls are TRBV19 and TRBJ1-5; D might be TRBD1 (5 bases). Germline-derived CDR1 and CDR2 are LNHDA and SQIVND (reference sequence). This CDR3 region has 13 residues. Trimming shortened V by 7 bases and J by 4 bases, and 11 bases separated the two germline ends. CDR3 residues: CASKQEGNQPQHF. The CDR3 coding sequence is TGTGCCAGTAAACAGGAGGGTAATCAGCCCCAGCATTTT.

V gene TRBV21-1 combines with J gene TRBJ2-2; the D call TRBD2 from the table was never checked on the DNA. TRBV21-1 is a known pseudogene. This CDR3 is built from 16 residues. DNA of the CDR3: TGTGCCATCCCCGGAGGGCCTAGTAATCTTCCCGGGGAGCTGTTTTTT. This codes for CAIPGGPSNLPGELFF.

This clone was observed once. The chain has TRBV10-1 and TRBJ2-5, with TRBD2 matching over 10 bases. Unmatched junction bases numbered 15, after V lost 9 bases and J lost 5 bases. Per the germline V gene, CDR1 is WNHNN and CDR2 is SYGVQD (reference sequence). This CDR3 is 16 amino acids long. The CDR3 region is CASAIRLAGHRETQYF. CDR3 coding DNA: TGCGCCAGTGCCATCCGACTAGCGGGCCACAGGGAGACCCAGTACTTC.

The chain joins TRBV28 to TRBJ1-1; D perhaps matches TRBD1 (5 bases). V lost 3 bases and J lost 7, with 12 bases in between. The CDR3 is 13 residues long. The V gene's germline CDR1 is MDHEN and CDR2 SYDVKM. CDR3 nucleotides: TGTGCCAGCAGTTTCTCCTCAGGGAGTGAAGCTTTCTTT. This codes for CASSFSSGSEAFF.